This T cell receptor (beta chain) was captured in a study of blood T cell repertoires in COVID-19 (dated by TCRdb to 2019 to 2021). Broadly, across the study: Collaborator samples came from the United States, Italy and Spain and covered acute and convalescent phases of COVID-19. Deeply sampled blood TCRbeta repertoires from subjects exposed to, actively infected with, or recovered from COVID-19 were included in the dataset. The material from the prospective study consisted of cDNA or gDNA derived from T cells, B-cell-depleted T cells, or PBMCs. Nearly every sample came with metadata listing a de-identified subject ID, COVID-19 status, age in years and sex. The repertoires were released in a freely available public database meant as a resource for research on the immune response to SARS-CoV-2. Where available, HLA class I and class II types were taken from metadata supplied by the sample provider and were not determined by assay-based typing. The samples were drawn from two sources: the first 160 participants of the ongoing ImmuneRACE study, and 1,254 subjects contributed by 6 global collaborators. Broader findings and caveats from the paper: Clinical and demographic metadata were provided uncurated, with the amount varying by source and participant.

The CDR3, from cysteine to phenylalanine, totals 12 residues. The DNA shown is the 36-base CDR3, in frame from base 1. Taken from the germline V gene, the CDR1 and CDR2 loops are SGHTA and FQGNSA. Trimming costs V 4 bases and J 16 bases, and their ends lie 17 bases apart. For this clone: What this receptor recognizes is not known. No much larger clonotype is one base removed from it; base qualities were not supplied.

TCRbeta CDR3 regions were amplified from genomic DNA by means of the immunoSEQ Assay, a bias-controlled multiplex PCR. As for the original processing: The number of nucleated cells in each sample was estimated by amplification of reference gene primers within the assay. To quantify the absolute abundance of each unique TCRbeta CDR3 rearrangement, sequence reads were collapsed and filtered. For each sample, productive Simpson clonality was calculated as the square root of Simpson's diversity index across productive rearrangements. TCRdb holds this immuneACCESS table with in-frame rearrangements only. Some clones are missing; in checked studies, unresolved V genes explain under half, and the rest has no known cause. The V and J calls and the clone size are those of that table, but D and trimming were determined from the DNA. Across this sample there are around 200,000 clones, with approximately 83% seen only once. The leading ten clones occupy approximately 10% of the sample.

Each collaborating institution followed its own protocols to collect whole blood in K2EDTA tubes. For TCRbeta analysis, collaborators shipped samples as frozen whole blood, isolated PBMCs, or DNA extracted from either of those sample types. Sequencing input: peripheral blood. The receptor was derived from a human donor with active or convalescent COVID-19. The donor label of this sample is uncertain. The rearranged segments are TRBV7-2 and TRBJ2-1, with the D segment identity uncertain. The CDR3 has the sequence CASSSSYFPPFF. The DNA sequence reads TGTGCCAGCAGCTCCTCATACTTTCCCCCTTTCTTC.